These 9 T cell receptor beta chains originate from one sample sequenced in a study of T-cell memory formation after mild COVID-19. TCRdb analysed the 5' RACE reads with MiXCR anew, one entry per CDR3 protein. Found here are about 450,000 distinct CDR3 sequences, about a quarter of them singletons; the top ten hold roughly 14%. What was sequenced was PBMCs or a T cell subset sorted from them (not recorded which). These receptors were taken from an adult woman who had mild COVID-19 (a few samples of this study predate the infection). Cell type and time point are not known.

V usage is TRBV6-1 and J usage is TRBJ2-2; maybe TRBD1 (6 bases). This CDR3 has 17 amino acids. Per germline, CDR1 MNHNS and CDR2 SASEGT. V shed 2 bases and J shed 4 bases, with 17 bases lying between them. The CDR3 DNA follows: TGTGCCAGCAGTGAAAGTTTGTTGGGGGCGAGCACCGGGGAGCTGTTTTTT. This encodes CASSESLLGASTGELFF.

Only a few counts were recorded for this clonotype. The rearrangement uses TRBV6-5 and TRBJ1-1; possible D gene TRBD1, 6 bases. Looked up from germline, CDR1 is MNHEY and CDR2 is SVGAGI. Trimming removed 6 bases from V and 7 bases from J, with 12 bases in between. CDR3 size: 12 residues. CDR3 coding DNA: TGTGCCAGCAGCTTGAGGGGGAGTGAAGCTTTCTTT. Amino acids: CASSLRGSEAFF.

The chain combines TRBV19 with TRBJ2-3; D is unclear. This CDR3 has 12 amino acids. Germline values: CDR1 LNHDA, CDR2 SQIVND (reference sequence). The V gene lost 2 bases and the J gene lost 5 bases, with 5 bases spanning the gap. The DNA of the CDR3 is TGTGCCAGTAGTATATGGGGAGATACGCAGTATTTT. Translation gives CASSIWGDTQYF.

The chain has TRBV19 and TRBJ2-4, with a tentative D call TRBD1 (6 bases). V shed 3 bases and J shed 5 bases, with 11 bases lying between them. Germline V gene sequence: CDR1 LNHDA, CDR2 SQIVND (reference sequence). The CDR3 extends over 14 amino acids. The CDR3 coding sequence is TGTGCCAGTAGTATGTGGGCAGGGGAAAACATTCAGTACTTC. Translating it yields CASSMWAGENIQYF.

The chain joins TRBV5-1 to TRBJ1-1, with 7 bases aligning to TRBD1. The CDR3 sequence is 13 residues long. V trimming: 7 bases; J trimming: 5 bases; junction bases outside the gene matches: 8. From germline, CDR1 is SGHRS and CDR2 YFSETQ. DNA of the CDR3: TGCGCCAGCTCGGGGGGACAGATAACTGAAGCTTTCTTT. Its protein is CASSGGQITEAFF.

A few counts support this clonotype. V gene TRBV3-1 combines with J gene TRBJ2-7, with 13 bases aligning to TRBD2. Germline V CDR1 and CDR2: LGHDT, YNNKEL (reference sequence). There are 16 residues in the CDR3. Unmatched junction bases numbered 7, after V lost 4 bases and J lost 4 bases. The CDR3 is CASSRPGLAGAYEQYF. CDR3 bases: TGTGCCAGCAGCCGCCCCGGACTAGCGGGAGCTTACGAGCAGTACTTC.

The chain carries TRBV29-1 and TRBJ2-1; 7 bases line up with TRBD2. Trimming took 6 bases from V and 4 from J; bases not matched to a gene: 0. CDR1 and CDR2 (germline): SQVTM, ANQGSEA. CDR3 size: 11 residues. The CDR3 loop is CSVGGYNEQFF. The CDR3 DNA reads TGCAGCGTCGGGGGGTACAATGAGCAGTTCTTC.

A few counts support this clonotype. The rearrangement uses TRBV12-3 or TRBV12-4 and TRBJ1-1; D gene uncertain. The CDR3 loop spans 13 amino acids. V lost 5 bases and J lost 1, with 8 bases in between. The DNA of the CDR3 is TGTGCCAGCAGTCCGACTGAGAACACTGAAGCTTTCTTT. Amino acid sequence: CASSPTENTEAFF.

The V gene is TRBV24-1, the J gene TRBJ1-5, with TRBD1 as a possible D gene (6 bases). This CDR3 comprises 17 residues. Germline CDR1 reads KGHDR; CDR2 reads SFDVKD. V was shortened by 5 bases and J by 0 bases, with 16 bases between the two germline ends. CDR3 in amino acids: CATSATGGGYSNQPQHF. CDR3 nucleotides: TGTGCCACCAGTGCGACCGGAGGGGGATATAGCAATCAGCCCCAGCATTTT.